This TCR beta chain was identified in a study of CD8 T cells in ankylosing spondylitis. Whole-study findings and limits: A TCR beta motif made of 7 to 9 highly homologous variants seemed typical of ankylosing spondylitis blood.

TCRdb fed the 5' RACE reads into MiXCR, producing one record per CDR3 protein. This sample carries more than 500,000 distinct CDR3 sequences, roughly 5.2% of them seen once, and the ten largest clones take under 4.5%. Remarks on this clonotype: Antigen specificity is unknown.

V gave up 0 bases and J gave up 2 bases, with 11 bases separating them. The germline gives CDR1 SGHDN, CDR2 FVKESK. The CDR3 covers 15 residues. The V call is TRBV14, the J call TRBJ2-7, with D possibly being TRBD2 (6 bases). This TCR derives from a male donor with ankylosing spondylitis. Sequences were obtained from blood, either unsorted or a sorted T cell fraction (not recorded which). CDR3: CASSQDRGRAYEQYF. For the CDR3, the DNA is TGTGCCAGCAGCCAAGATCGGGGGAGAGCCTACGAGCAGTACTTC.